The 32 T cell receptor beta chains below come from one sample, sequenced in a study of T cell repertoires in cytomegalovirus infection. TCRdb fed the reads into MiXCR, producing one record per CDR3 protein. The sample shows about 160,000 distinct CDR3 sequences, about a sixth of them seen only once. Sequenced sample: CD8+ T cells from PBMCs. The receptors here all came from a human donor in good health (CMV status not recorded). Some clones in this sample may be carry-over from other donors' samples.

The V and J genes are TRBV29-1 and TRBJ1-1, with D unresolved. Trimming removed 4 bases from V and 6 bases from J, with 12 bases in between. Germline V gene sequence: CDR1 SQVTM, CDR2 ANQGSEA. This CDR3 has 12 residues. The CDR3 loop is CSVVGMGPEAFF. The CDR3 region has the DNA TGCAGCGTTGTGGGGATGGGTCCTGAAGCTTTCTTT.

This clonotype has just a few counts. This chain connects TRBV7-2 to TRBJ2-7, with unresolved D. The CDR3 totals 15 residues. The V end lost 4 bases, the J end lost 2 bases, and 15 bases lay between the germline ends. CDR1 SGHTA and CDR2 FQGNSA come from the germline V gene. CDR3 sequence: CASSSSLGRAYEQYF. DNA of the CDR3: TGTGCCAGCAGCTCTTCGCTAGGAAGGGCCTACGAGCAGTACTTC.

The CDR3 DNA reads TGTGCCACCCCGAAAAAGCTTCAGCCCCAGCATTTT. This translates into CATPKKLQPQHF. The chain links TRBV7-6 to TRBJ1-5; the D is unclear. The CDR3 extends over 12 amino acids. Trimming left V 10 bases short and J 6 bases short, with 13 bases between. CDR1 is SGHVS, CDR2 FNYEAQ, per germline.

This clonotype was seen only a few times. The chain links TRBV20-1 to TRBJ2-1; tentative D call: TRBD2 (5 bases). Trimming stripped 4 bases from V and 1 base from J, with 17 bases between. Germline values: CDR1 DFQATT, CDR2 SNEGSKA (reference sequence). This CDR3 comprises 16 residues. The CDR3 sequence: CSATERVDSSYNEQFF. CDR3 nucleotides: TGCAGTGCTACAGAACGAGTGGACTCATCCTACAATGAGCAGTTCTTC.

This clonotype was observed a handful of times. The chain carries TRBV7-2 and TRBJ1-1; 8 bases match TRBD1. Germline V lookup: CDR1 SGHTA, CDR2 FQGNSA. Trimming cost V 5 bases and J 4 bases; bases outside gene matches: 6. CDR3 length equals 14 residues. DNA for the CDR3: TGTGCCAGCAGCCGCGCGACAGGGGTCACTGAAGCTTTCTTT. Its translation is CASSRATGVTEAFF.

This clonotype was recorded a few times. The chain links TRBV27 to TRBJ2-6; D gene uncertain. Germline CDR1 and CDR2: MNHEY and SMNVEV (reference sequence). CDR3 length: 15 amino acids. V was pared by 3 bases and J by 0 bases, with 6 bases between. The CDR3 loop is CASSLTRSGANVLTF. CDR3 DNA sequence: TGTGCCAGCAGTTTGACGCGCTCTGGGGCCAACGTCCTGACTTTC. The full variable domain, its missing parts supplied by reference TRBV27 and TRBJ2-6, is EAQVTQNPRYLITVTGKKLTVTCSQNMNHEYMSWYRQDPGLGLRQIYYSMNVEVTDKGDVPEGYKVSRKEKRNFPLILESPSPNQTSLYFCASSLTRSGANVLTFGAGSRLTVL.

The chain uses TRBV20-1 and TRBJ2-1, with 7 bases that match TRBD2. Trimming cost V 1 base and J 6 bases; bases outside gene matches: 15. Germline lookup yields CDR1 DFQATT and CDR2 SNEGSKA (reference sequence). The CDR3 contains 17 residues. The CDR3 DNA reads as TGCAGTGCTAGAGGTTATCGCCGGCGCGGGAGATTCAATGAGCAGTTCTTC. It translates to CSARGYRRRGRFNEQFF.

This clonotype was recorded at least ten times. This chain links TRBV7-2 with TRBJ2-1; possibly TRBD1 for D (5 bases). V dropped 2 bases and J dropped 5 bases, with 13 bases sitting between them. The CDR3 loop spans 15 amino acids. Germline CDR1 reads SGHTA; CDR2 reads FQGNSA. The DNA of the CDR3 is TGTGCCAGCAGCTTAAAGAGACAGCCCAACAATGAGCAGTTCTTC. It codes for CASSLKRQPNNEQFF. Drawing the rest from reference TRBV7-2 and TRBJ2-1, the complete variable domain is GAGVSQSPSNKVTEKGKDVELRCDPISGHTALYWYRQSLGQGLEFLIYFQGNSAPDKSGLPSDRFSAERTGGSVSTLTIQRTQQEDSAVYLCASSLKRQPNNEQFFGPGTRLTVL.

This clonotype was seen a few times. The chain joins TRBV15 to TRBJ2-4, with D possibly matching TRBD1 (5 bases). Trimming stripped 3 bases from V and 8 bases from J, with 11 bases between. Germline V gives CDR1 LNHNV, CDR2 YYDKDF (reference sequence). This CDR3 has 13 residues. The CDR3 region is CATSRQGLDIQYF. The CDR3 DNA is TGTGCCACCAGCAGGCAGGGTTTGGACATTCAGTACTTC. The variable domain in full, with the rest retrieved from reference TRBV15 and TRBJ2-4, is DAMVIQNPRYQVTQFGKPVTLSCSQTLNHNVMYWYQQKSSQAPKLLFHYYDKDFNNEADTPDNFQSRRPNTSFCFLDIRSPGLGDTAMYLCATSRQGLDIQYFGAGTRLSVL.

This clonotype has just a few counts. This chain connects TRBV10-3 to TRBJ2-1; D remains unclear. The V gene's germline CDR1 is ENHRY and CDR2 SYGVKD. This CDR3 comprises 14 residues. The V and J ends lost 4 bases and 3 bases respectively, with 10 bases between them. The CDR3 region has the DNA TGTGCCATCAGTGGTAACAGTTACTACAATGAGCAGTTCTTC. It encodes CAISGNSYYNEQFF.

This chain uses TRBV2 with TRBJ1-4; TRBD1 agrees at 11 bases. V lost 4 bases to trimming and J lost 0 bases; unmatched junction nucleotides: 7. Germline CDR1 reads SNHLY; CDR2 reads FYNNEI. This CDR3 comprises 18 residues. The CDR3 spells CASSVDRGLSATNEKLFF. Here the CDR3 DNA reads TGTGCCAGCAGTGTGGACAGGGGGCTCTCGGCAACTAATGAAAAACTGTTTTTT.

The chain carries TRBV4-3 and TRBJ2-3; no clear D. This CDR3 is 13 amino acids long. Germline CDR1 and CDR2: LGHNA and YSLEER. Between the trimmed V and J ends, which lost 1 base and 2 bases, there was a span of 4 bases. Here the CDR3 reads CASSQVDTDTQYF. DNA for the CDR3: TGCGCCAGCAGCCAAGTGGACACAGATACGCAGTATTTT.

In its sample, this clonotype was seen many times. The chain joins TRBV7-2 to TRBJ2-5, with a weak D call TRBD1 (7 bases). The CDR3 runs 11 residues. Trimming removed 5 bases from V and 7 bases from J, with 8 bases in between. Germline lookup yields CDR1 SGHTA and CDR2 FQGNSA. DNA for the CDR3: TGTGCCAGCAGCCAGGGGGGGACCCAGTACTTC. Translated: CASSQGGTQYF.

This clonotype was observed a few times. V and J are TRBV19 and TRBJ2-6; D unresolved. V lost 3 bases to trimming and J lost 0 bases, with 12 bases between them. The CDR3 sequence is 17 residues long. Per germline, CDR1 LNHDA and CDR2 SQIVND (reference sequence). CDR3 DNA: TGTGCCAGTAGTATGGTCGCTGGAAGCTCTGGGGCCAACGTCCTGACTTTC. Its protein product is CASSMVAGSSGANVLTF.

This clonotype came up many times. The chain joins TRBV25-1 to TRBJ2-7; TRBD1 matches at 8 bases. This CDR3 contains 14 residues. Germline assignment: CDR1 MGHDK and CDR2 SYGVNS. The V segment lost 1 base and the J segment 3 bases; nucleotides outside the gene matches: 2. The CDR3 protein is CASSEWGQDYEQYF. CDR3 nucleotide sequence: TGTGCCAGCAGTGAATGGGGACAGGACTACGAGCAGTACTTC.

The rearrangement joins TRBV7-8 to TRBJ1-3; a weak D match, TRBD1 (5 bases). Germline V gene data show CDR1 as SGHVS and CDR2 as FQNEAQ. The CDR3 has 16 residues. The germline V and J ends were trimmed by 1 base and 0 bases, with 10 bases remaining between them. The chain's CDR3 is CASSLGGPYSGNTIYF. The CDR3 coding sequence is TGTGCCAGCAGCTTAGGGGGACCCTACTCTGGAAACACCATATATTTT.

CDR3: CASSYSRGDEQFF. Written as DNA, the CDR3 is TGTGCCAGCAGTTACTCGCGCGGCGATGAGCAGTTCTTC. V usage is TRBV6-5 and J usage is TRBJ2-1; no clear D. Germline CDR1 reads MNHEY; CDR2 reads SVGAGI. V lost 0 bases, J lost 8 bases, and 8 bases lay in between. This CDR3 contains 13 residues.

V gene TRBV29-1 combines with J gene TRBJ2-7, with D possibly being TRBD1 (5 bases). This CDR3 is 11 amino acids long. V lost 2 bases to trimming and J lost 6 bases, with 8 bases between them. Germline V gene sequence: CDR1 SQVTM, CDR2 ANQGSEA. The CDR3 sequence is CSVEFRGEQYF. The CDR3 nucleotides read TGCAGCGTTGAATTTAGGGGCGAGCAGTACTTC.

This clonotype was recorded a few times. The gene calls are TRBV6-5 and TRBJ1-2, with a tentative D call TRBD1 (5 bases). V lost 0 bases and J lost 3, with 14 bases in between. The CDR3 runs to 16 residues. From germline, CDR1 is MNHEY and CDR2 SVGAGI. The CDR3 is CASSYSRGVLDYGYTF. CDR3 DNA sequence: TGTGCCAGCAGTTACTCACGGGGGGTGCTAGACTATGGCTACACCTTC.

The chain joins TRBV5-4 to TRBJ2-5; D not certain. The V gene's germline CDR1 is SGHNT and CDR2 YYREEE (reference sequence). This CDR3 is 14 amino acids long. V was clipped by 0 bases and J by 5 bases, with 11 bases between them. Here the CDR3 reads CASSLVPGRETQYF. The CDR3 DNA sequence: TGTGCCAGCAGCTTGGTTCCGGGTAGGGAGACCCAGTACTTC.

This chain uses TRBV7-9 with TRBJ2-1; D may be TRBD2 (5 bases). V lost 11 bases to trimming and J lost 5 bases, with 13 bases between them. The CDR3 is made up of 12 amino acids. The germline gives CDR1 SEHNR, CDR2 FQNEAQ (reference sequence). CDR3: CAGVALNNEQFF. CDR3 sequence (DNA): TGTGCCGGGGTAGCGCTGAACAATGAGCAGTTCTTC.

On this clonotype: This may arise from a read error, as a much more abundant clone is one base away. The V and J genes are TRBV7-6 and TRBJ1-5, with D unresolved. The germline gives CDR1 SGHVS, CDR2 FNYEAQ. The CDR3 runs to 14 residues. Trimming removed 0 bases from V and 2 bases from J, with 5 bases in between. The CDR3 DNA reads TGTGCCAGCAGCTTAGCGTGCGGCAATCAGCCCCAGCATTTT. Translated, it gives CASSLACGNQPQHF. Full variable domain (missing parts from reference TRBV7-6 and TRBJ1-5): GAGVSQSPRYKVTKRGQDVALRCDPISGHVSLYWYRQALGQGPEFLTYFNYEAQQDKSGLPNDRFSAERPEGSISTLTIQRTEQRDSAMYRCASSLACGNQPQHFGDGTRLSIL.

This clonotype has more than one count but fewer than ten. The CDR3 DNA sequence: TGCAGTGCTAGCGAGGGTAAGGTAGAGCCCCAGCATTTT. Its translation: CSASEGKVEPQHF. The gene calls are TRBV20-1 and TRBJ1-5; D unclear. This CDR3 contains 13 residues. Germline values: CDR1 DFQATT, CDR2 SNEGSKA (reference sequence). Trimming removed 3 bases at V and 8 bases at J, with 14 bases between.

The rearrangement links TRBV11-2 to TRBJ2-7; TRBD2 might be the D (5 bases). The CDR3 runs 16 residues. Trimming removed 1 base from V and 2 bases from J, with 15 bases in between. Germline V lookup: CDR1 SGHAT, CDR2 FQNNGV. DNA of the CDR3: TGTGCCAGCAGCTTAGGTTTCGAGGGAGTCCCCTACGAGCAGTACTTC. Amino acid sequence: CASSLGFEGVPYEQYF.

This clonotype was seen a single time. The chain uses TRBV28 and TRBJ2-3; D is uncertain. CDR1 and CDR2 from the germline V gene are MDHEN and SYDVKM. The CDR3 is made up of 10 amino acids. Trimming cost V 4 bases and J 8 bases, with 4 bases left between them. In DNA form, the CDR3 reads TGTGCCAGCAGTTCTTTTACGCAGTATTTT. As protein: CASSSFTQYF.

V is TRBV7-8 and J is TRBJ1-3; D ambiguous. Germline CDR1 SGHVS, CDR2 FQNEAQ. The V gene lost 5 bases and the J gene lost 4 bases, with 21 bases spanning the gap. This CDR3 is built from 17 residues. CDR3: CASSPRWGGVSGNTIYF. The CDR3 DNA reads as TGTGCCAGCAGCCCCAGGTGGGGTGGGGTTTCGGGAAACACCATATATTTT.

The V gene is TRBV12-3 or TRBV12-4, the J gene TRBJ2-7; no clear D gene. The V and J ends lost 3 bases and 3 bases respectively, with 6 bases between them. The CDR3 consists of 12 residues. This CDR3 is CASSFSRYEQYF. CDR3 nucleotides: TGTGCCAGCAGTTTCAGCCGCTACGAGCAGTACTTC.

This clonotype was seen ten or more times. The V call is TRBV2, the J call TRBJ2-1; 7 bases align to TRBD2. The CDR3 spans 15 residues. The trim removed 3 bases at V and 8 bases at J, leaving 10 bases unmatched. From germline, CDR1 is SNHLY and CDR2 FYNNEI. Here the CDR3 DNA reads TGTGCCAGCAGTGAGTTGGCGGGAGTGATTTATGAGCAGTTCTTC. Translation: CASSELAGVIYEQFF.

J is TRBJ1-6 and V is TRBV5-5; D is uncertain. This CDR3 contains 15 residues. V lost 4 bases and J lost 13, with 21 bases in between. CDR1 is SGHKS and CDR2 is YYEKEE in the germline V gene (reference sequence). The CDR3 DNA reads as TGTGCCAGCAGCCCTAGGCAGGACCGCCCGTCGCCCCTCCACTTT. Its translation: CASSPRQDRPSPLHF. Full variable domain (remainder filled in from reference TRBV5-5 and TRBJ1-6): DAGVTQSPTHLIKTRGQQVTLRCSPISGHKSVSWYQQVLGQGPQFIFQYYEKEERGRGNFPDRFSARQFPNYSSELNVNALLLGDSALYLCASSPRQDRPSPLHFGNGTRLTVT.

Notes on this clonotype: Mismatch with germline at one junction end may stem from a read error. The chain links TRBV6-2 or TRBV6-3 to TRBJ2-2, with 7 bases that match TRBD2. Germline CDR1 and CDR2: MNHEY and SVGEGT. This CDR3 region has 17 residues. CDR3 DNA: TGTGACAGCAGACAAAACGGGCTAGCGGTGAACACCGGGGAGCTGTTTTTT. Its protein product is CDSRQNGLAVNTGELFF.

The chain carries TRBV7-9 and TRBJ2-3, with 13 positions matching TRBD2. CDR1 and CDR2 from the germline V gene are SEHNR and FQNEAQ (reference sequence). The V and J ends lost 4 bases and 3 bases, in that order; junction bases with no gene match: 10. The length of the CDR3 is 18 residues. The CDR3 sequence is CASSSNHGLAGETDTQYF. Here the CDR3 DNA reads TGTGCCAGCAGCTCGAACCACGGACTAGCGGGAGAAACAGATACGCAGTATTTT.

The J gene is TRBJ1-1, the V gene TRBV20-1, with 7 bases identical to TRBD1. The V gene's germline CDR1 is DFQATT and CDR2 SNEGSKA (reference sequence). CDR3 size: 14 residues. V dropped 6 bases and J dropped 4; count of bases not matched to a gene: 11. CDR3 loop: CSATRQGRATEAFF. Here the CDR3 DNA reads TGCAGTGCAACTAGACAGGGAAGAGCCACTGAAGCTTTCTTT.